These 12 T cell receptor beta chains were sequenced from one sample in a study of blood T cell repertoires in COVID-19. The assay was immunoSEQ multiplex PCR, and TCRdb's table has in-frame clones only and misses some. The sample shows a few hundred thousand clones, about 85% of them seen only once. Sequencing input: peripheral blood. The receptors were sampled from a man younger than 35 with active or convalescent COVID-19.

The rearrangement joins TRBV7-8 to TRBJ1-2, with TRBD1 as a possible D gene (6 bases). Germline CDR1 SGHVS, CDR2 FQNEAQ. Trimming took 2 bases from V and 3 from J, leaving 13 bases between them. There are 15 residues in the CDR3. CDR3 region: CASSLLPGADYGYTF. The CDR3 nucleotides read TGTGCCAGCAGCTTACTCCCAGGGGCCGACTATGGCTACACCTTC.

The chain has TRBV4-1 and TRBJ1-2; D is undetermined. CDR3 size: 17 residues. Germline V lookup: CDR1 MGHRA, CDR2 YSYEKL. Trimming took off 3 bases at V and 0 bases at J, with 17 bases between the two ends. The CDR3 here is CASSHPVGRGSNYGYTF. The CDR3 nucleotides read TGCGCCAGCAGCCACCCTGTCGGCCGGGGTTCTAACTATGGCTACACCTTC.

Of note for this clone: This specimen includes other DNA sequences encoding the same CDR3. This chain connects TRBV18 to TRBJ2-7; no clear D. The CDR3 totals 12 residues. Germline assignment: CDR1 KGHSH and CDR2 LQKENI. V gave up 3 bases and J gave up 5 bases, with 8 bases separating them. The CDR3 region is CASSPQRDEQYF. The CDR3 DNA follows: TGTGCCAGCTCACCGCAACGGGACGAGCAGTACTTC.

The genes are TRBV7-9 and TRBJ1-4; D is undetermined. The CDR3 is 13 amino acids. In germline, CDR1 is SEHNR, CDR2 FQNEAQ (reference sequence). Between the trimmed V and J ends, which lost 1 base and 6 bases, there was a span of 6 bases. In DNA, the CDR3 is TGTGCCAGCAGCTTAGGGCGGGATGAAAAACTGTTTTTT. Translation: CASSLGRDEKLFF.

The chain has TRBV7-8 and TRBJ2-1; D is unclear. V lost 0 bases and J lost 8, with 5 bases in between. This CDR3 contains 12 residues. In germline, CDR1 is SGHVS, CDR2 FQNEAQ. CDR3 coding DNA: TGTGCCAGCAGCTTAGCCGTTGATGAGCAGTTCTTC. Translated, it gives CASSLAVDEQFF.

V gene TRBV6-5 combines with J gene TRBJ1-3, with TRBD1 matching 9 bases. This CDR3 contains 14 residues. Germline CDR1 reads MNHEY; CDR2 reads SVGAGI. V gave up 5 bases and J gave up 7 bases; unmatched junction bases: 6. The CDR3 DNA follows: TGTGCCAGCAGTAAGGGACAGGGTGGCAACACCATATATTTT. This sequence encodes CASSKGQGGNTIYF.

The J gene is TRBJ2-7, the V gene TRBV4-1; TRBD2 might be the D (6 bases). Trimming stripped 1 base from V and 3 bases from J, with 10 bases between. Germline values: CDR1 MGHRA, CDR2 YSYEKL. The CDR3 runs to 14 residues. The CDR3 bases are TGCGCCAGCAGCCAAGGGAGGGGAATCTACGAGCAGTACTTC. Protein: CASSQGRGIYEQYF.

This clone was recorded only once. The chain couples TRBV9 to TRBJ2-7; D is possibly TRBD2 (6 bases). Germline loops: CDR1 SGDLS, CDR2 YYNGEE. This CDR3 is built from 15 residues. V was pared by 0 bases and J by 6 bases, with 16 bases between. The CDR3 reads CASSVDSGGAVEQYF. In DNA, the CDR3 is TGTGCCAGCAGCGTAGATAGCGGCGGTGCGGTCGAGCAGTACTTC.

J is TRBJ1-4 and V is TRBV7-8, with 7 positions matching TRBD1. J was trimmed by 2 bases and V by 6 bases; bases with no gene match: 9. The CDR3 contains 16 residues. Per the germline V gene, CDR1 is SGHVS and CDR2 is FQNEAQ. The CDR3 DNA reads as TGTGCCAGCAGTTACCGACAGGGAGGCACTAATGAAAAACTGTTTTTT. Its protein is CASSYRQGGTNEKLFF.

This clone appeared once. The CDR3 is CSVEDGSGETQYF. Here the CDR3 DNA reads TGCAGCGTTGAAGATGGGAGTGGAGAGACCCAGTACTTC. The rearrangement links TRBV29-1 to TRBJ2-5; possibly TRBD2 for D (5 bases). This CDR3 region has 13 residues. Deletions cut 0 bases from V and 4 bases from J, with 9 bases between. Germline V gives CDR1 SQVTM, CDR2 ANQGSEA.

This clone was recorded a few times. This sequence joins TRBV28 and TRBJ2-1; 15 bases map to TRBD2. Trimming at V came to 6 bases and at J to 9 bases, leaving 12 bases not matched to a gene. The CDR3 is made up of 17 amino acids. Germline V lookup: CDR1 MDHEN, CDR2 SYDVKM. The CDR3 is CASRPSGLAGGPGEQFF. The DNA for the CDR3 is TGTGCCAGCAGGCCCTCCGGACTAGCGGGAGGGCCAGGTGAGCAGTTCTTC.

This rearrangement joins TRBV4-3 to TRBJ1-2, with D possibly matching TRBD1 (6 bases). Germline assignment: CDR1 LGHNA and CDR2 YSLEER. V was shortened by 0 bases and J by 4 bases, with 12 bases between the two germline ends. The CDR3 contains 15 residues. This CDR3 reads CASSQERDKAYGYTF. The CDR3 DNA follows: TGCGCCAGCAGCCAAGAACGGGACAAGGCCTATGGCTACACCTTC.